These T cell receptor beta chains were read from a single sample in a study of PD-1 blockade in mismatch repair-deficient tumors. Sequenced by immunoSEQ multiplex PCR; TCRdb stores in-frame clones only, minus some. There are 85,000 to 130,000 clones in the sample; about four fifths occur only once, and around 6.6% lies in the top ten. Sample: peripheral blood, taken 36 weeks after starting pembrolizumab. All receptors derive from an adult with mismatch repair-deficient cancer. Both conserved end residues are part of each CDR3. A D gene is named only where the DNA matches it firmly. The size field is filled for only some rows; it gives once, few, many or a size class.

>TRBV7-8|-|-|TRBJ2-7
CASSSPGGLSYEQYF
TGTGCCAGCAGCTCCCCGGGGGGCCTCTCCTACGAGCAGTACTTC
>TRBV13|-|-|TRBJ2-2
CASSGRDGGEYIELFF
TGTGCCAGCAGCGGCCGGGACGGAGGCGAATATATAGAGCTGTTTTTT
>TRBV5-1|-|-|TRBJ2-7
CASSLSVSYEQYF
TGCGCCAGCAGCTTGAGTGTCTCCTACGAGCAGTACTTC
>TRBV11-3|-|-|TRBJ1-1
CASSLEPQGMVAFF
TGTGCCAGCAGCTTAGAACCACAGGGTATGGTGGCTTTCTTT
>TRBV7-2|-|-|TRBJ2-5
CASSLVAAQETQYF
TGTGCCAGCAGCTTAGTGGCAGCCCAAGAGACCCAGTACTTC
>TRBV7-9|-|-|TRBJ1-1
CASSFIRTVATEAFF
TGTGCCAGCAGCTTTATTCGGACAGTGGCCACTGAAGCTTTCTTT
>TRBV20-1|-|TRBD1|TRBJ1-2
CSADRADGYTF
TGCAGTGCGGACAGGGCGGATGGCTACACCTTC
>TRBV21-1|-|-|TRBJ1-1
CASSRGQSRANTEAFF
TGTGCCAGCAGCAGGGGCCAGAGCAGGGCGAACACTGAAGCTTTCTTT
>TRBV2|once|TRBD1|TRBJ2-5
CASSRGRETQYF
TGTGCCAGCAGTAGGGGGCGGGAGACCCAGTACTTC
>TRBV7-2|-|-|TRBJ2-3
CASSLLRGADTQYF
TGTGCCAGCAGTTTACTCCGTGGGGCAGATACGCAGTATTTT
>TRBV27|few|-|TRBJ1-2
CASSLREGYGYTF
TGTGCCAGCAGTTTACGGGAGGGTTATGGCTACACCTTC
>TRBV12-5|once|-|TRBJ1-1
CASGFGGAEAFF
TGTGCTAGTGGTTTCGGGGGGGCTGAAGCTTTCTTT
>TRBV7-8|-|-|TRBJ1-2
CASSWSARLVYGYTF
TGTGCCAGCAGCTGGAGCGCAAGACTTGTCTATGGCTACACCTTC
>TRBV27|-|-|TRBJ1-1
CASSPGQHEAFF
TGTGCCAGCAGTCCCGGACAGCATGAAGCTTTCTTT
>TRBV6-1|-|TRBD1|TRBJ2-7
CASTLDRAGEQYF
TGTGCCAGCACCCTGGACAGGGCCGGGGAGCAGTACTTC
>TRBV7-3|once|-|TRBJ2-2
CASGAFTGELFF
TGTGCCAGCGGTGCATTCACCGGGGAGCTGTTTTTT
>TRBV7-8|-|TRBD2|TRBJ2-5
CASSLGTSGFQETQYF
TGTGCCAGCAGCTTAGGGACTAGCGGGTTTCAAGAGACCCAGTACTTC
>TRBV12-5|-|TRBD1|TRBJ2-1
CASGSNRPRDRGTQWYNEQFF
TGTGCTAGTGGTTCAAACCGCCCAAGGGACAGGGGGACCCAGTGGTACAATGAGCAGTTCTTC
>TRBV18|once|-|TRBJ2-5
CASSPPVGQETQYF
TGTGCCAGCTCACCACCGGTGGGCCAAGAGACCCAGTACTTC